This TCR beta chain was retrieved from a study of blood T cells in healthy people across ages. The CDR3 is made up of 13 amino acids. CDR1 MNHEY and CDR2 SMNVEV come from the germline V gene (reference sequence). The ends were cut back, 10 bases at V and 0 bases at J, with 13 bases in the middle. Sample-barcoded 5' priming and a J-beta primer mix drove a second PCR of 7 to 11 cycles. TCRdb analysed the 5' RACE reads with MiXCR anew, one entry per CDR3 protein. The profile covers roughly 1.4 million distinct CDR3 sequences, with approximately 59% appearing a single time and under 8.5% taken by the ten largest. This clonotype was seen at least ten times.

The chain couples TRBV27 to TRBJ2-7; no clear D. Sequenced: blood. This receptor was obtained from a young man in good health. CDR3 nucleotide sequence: TGTGCCACCCGACCTCTGAGCTCCTACGAGCAGTACTTC. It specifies CATRPLSSYEQYF.